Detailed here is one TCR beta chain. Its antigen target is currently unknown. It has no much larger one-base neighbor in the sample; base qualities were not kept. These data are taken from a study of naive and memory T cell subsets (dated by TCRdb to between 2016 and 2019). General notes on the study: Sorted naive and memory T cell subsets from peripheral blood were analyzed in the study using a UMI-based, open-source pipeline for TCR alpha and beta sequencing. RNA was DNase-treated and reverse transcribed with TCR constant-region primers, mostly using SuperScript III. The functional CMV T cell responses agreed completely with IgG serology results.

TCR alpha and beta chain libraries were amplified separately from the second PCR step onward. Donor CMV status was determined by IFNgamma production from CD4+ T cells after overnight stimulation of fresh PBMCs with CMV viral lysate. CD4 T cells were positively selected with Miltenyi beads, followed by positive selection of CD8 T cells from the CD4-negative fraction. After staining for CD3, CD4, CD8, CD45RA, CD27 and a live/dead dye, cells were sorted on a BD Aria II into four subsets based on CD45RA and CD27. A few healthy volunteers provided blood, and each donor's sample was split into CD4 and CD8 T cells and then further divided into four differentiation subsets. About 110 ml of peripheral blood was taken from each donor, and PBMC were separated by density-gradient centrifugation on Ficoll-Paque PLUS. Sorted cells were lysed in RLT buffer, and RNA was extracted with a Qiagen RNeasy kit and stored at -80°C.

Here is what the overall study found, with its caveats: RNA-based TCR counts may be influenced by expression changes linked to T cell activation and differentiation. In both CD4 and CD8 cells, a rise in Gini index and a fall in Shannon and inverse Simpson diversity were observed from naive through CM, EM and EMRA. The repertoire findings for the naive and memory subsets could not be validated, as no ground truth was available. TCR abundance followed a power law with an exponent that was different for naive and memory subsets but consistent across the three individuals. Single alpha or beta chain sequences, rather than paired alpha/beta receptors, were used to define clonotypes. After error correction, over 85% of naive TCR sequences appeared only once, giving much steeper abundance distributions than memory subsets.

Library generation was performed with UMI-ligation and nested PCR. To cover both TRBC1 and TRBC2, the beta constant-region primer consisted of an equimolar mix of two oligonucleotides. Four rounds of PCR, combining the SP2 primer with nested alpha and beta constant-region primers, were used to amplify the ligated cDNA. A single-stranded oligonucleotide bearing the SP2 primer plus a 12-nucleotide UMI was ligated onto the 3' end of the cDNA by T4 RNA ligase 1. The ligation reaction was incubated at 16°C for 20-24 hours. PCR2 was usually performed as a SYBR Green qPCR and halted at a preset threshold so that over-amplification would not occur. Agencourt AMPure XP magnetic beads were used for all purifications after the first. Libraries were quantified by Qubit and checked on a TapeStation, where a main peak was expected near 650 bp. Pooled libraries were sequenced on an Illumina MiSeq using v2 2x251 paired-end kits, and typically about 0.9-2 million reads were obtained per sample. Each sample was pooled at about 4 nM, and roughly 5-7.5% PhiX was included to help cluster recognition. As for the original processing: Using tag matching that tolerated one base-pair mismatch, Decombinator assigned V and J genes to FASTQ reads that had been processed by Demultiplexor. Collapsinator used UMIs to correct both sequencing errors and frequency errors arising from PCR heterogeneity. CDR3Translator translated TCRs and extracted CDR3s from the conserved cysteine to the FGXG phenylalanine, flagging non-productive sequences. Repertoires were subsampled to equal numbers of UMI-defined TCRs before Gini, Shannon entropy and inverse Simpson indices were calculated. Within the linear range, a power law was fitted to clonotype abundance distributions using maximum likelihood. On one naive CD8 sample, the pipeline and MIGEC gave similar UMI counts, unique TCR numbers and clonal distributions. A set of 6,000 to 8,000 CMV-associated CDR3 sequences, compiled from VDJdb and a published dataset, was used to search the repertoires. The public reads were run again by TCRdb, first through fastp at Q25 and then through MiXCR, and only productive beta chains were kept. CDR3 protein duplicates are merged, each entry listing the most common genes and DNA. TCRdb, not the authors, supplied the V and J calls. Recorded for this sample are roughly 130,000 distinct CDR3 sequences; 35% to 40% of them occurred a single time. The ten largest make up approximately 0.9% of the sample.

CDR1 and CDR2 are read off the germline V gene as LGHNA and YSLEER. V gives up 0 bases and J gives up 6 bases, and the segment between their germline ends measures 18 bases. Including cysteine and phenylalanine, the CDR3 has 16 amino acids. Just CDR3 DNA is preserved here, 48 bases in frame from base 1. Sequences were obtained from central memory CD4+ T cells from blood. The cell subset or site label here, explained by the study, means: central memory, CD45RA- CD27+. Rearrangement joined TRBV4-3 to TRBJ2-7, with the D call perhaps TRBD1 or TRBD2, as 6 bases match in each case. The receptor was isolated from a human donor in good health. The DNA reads TGCGCCAGCAGCCAAGAAGGGGGGCAGGGGCCGAGCGAGCAGTACTTC. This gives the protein CASSQEGGQGPSEQYF.